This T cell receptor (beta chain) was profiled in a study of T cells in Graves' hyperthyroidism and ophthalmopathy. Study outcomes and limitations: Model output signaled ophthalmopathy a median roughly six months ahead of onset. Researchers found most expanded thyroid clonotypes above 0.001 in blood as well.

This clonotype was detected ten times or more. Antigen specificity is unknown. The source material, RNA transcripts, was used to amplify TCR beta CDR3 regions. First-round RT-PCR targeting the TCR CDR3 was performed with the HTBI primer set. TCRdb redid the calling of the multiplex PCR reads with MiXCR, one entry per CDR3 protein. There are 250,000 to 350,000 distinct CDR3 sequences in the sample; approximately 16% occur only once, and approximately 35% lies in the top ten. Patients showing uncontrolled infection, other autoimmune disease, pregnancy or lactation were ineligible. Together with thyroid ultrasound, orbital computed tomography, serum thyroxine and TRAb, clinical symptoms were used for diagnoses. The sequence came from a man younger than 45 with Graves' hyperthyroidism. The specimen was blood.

CDR3 residues: CASSPLLNEQFF. CDR3 nucleotides: TGTGCCAGCAGTCCACTTCTCAATGAGCAGTTCTTC. This chain joins TRBV7-2 and TRBJ2-1; D is undetermined. Germline CDR1 and CDR2: SGHTA and FQGNSA. V lost 6 bases, J lost 6 bases, and 9 bases lay in between. This CDR3 has 12 residues.